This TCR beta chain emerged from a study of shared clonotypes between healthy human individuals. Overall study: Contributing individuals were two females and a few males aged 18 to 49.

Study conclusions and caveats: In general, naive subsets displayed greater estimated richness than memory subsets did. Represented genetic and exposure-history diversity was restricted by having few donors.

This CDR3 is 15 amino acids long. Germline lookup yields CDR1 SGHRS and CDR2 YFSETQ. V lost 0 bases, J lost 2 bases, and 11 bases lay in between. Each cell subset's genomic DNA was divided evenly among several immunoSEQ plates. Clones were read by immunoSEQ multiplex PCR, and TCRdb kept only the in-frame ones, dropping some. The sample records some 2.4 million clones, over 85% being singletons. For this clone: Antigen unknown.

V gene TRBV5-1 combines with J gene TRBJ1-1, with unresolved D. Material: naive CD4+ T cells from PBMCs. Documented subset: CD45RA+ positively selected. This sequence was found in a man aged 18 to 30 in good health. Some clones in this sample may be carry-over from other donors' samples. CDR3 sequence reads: CASSLVPVTNTEAFF. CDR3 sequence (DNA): TGCGCCAGCAGCTTGGTTCCCGTTACTAACACTGAAGCTTTCTTT.